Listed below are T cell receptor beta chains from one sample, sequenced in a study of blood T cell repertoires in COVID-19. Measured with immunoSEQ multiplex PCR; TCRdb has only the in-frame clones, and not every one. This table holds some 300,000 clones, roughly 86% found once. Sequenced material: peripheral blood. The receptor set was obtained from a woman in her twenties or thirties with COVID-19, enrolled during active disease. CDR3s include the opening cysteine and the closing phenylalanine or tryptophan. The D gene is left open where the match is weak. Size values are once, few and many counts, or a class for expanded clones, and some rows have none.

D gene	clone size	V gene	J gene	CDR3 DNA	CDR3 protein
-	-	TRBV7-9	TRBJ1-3	TGTGCCAGCAGCTTGAGGAGAGGAAACACCATATATTTT	CASSLRRGNTIYF
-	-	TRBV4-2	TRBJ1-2	TGTGCCAGCAGCCAAGAAGTGCGGCAAGGCCCTGGCTACACCTTC	CASSQEVRQGPGYTF
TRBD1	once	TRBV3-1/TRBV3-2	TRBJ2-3	TGTGCCAGCAGCCACTGGACAGGAAATACGCAGTATTTT	CASSHWTGNTQYF
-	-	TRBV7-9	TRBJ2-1	TGTGCCAGCAGCCCCCGTCCGAGTGATGAGCAGTTCTTC	CASSPRPSDEQFF
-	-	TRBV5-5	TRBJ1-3	TGTGCCAGCAGCCCATGGTGGCGACCTAGCTCTGGAAACACCATATATTTT	CASSPWWRPSSGNTIYF
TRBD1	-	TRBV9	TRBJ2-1	TGTGCCAGCAGCGGCCGGGACAGGGGTAAAAATGAGCAGTTCTTC	CASSGRDRGKNEQFF
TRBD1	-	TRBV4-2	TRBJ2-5	TGTGCCAGCAGCCAAGATCGGGGACAGCCGTCGGAGACCCAGTACTTC	CASSQDRGQPSETQYF
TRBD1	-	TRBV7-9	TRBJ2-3	TGTGCCAGCAGCTACCGGGACAGCTTCACAGATACGCAGTATTTT	CASSYRDSFTDTQYF
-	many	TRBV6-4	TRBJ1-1	TGTGCCAGCAGTGACTCGAGAGGGATCCTCATGAACACTGAAGCTTTCTTT	CASSDSRGILMNTEAFF
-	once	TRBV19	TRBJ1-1	TGTGCCAGTAGTATGAGTGAGAACACTGAAGCTTTCTTT	CASSMSENTEAFF
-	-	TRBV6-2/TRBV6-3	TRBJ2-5	TGTGCCAGCAGCCCCCCAGGGGCCTGGCCTCAACGAGAGACCCAGTACTTC	CASSPPGAWPQRETQYF
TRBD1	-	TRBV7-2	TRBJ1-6	TGTGCCAGCAGCTCCAGGAGAGGGGGCTCTAATTCACCCCTCCACTTT	CASSSRRGGSNSPLHF